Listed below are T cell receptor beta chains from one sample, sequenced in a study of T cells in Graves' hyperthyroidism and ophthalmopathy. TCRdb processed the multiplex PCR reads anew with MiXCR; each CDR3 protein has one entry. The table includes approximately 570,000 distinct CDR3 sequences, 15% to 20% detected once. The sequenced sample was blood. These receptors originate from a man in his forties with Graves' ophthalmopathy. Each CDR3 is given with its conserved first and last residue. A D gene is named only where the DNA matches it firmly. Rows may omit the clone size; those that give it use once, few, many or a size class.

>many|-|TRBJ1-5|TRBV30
TGTGCCTGGAGTCTCTCAGGGGACCAGCCCCAGCATTTT
CAWSLSGDQPQHF
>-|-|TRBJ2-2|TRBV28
TGTGCCAGCAGCCCCGCCGGGAGTTCCGGGGAGCTGTTTTTT
CASSPAGSSGELFF
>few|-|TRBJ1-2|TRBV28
TGTGCCAGCAGTTTATTACAGGGACCCTACACCTTC
CASSLLQGPYTF
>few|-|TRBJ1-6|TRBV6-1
TGTGCCAGCAGTGGGGAAACGGGTCGCAATTCACCCCTCCACTTT
CASSGETGRNSPLHF
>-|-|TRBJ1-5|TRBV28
TGTGCCAGCAGTTTCAAGGTTACTCTGACCCATGGCAATCAGCCCCAGCATTTT
CASSFKVTLTHGNQPQHF
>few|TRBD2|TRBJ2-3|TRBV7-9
TGTGCCAGCAGCCCCGAGACTAGCGGGATCGGTACGCAGTATTTT
CASSPETSGIGTQYF
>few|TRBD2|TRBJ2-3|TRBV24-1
TGTGCCACCAGTGACCCCTTAGCGGGAGGGGGGACAGATACGCAGTATTTT
CATSDPLAGGGTDTQYF
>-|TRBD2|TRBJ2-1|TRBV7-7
TGTGCTAGCAGCTTCCCAGGCGGGAGGACCTACAATGAGCAGTTCTTC
CASSFPGGRTYNEQFF
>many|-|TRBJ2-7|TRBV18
TGTGCCAGCTCACCGGACAGTCTCCCCTACGAGCAGTACTTC
CASSPDSLPYEQYF
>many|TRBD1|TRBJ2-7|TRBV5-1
TGCGCCAGCAGCTCCCGACAGGGGGCTAGCTCCTACGAGCAGTACTTC
CASSSRQGASSYEQYF
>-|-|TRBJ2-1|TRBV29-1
TGCAGCGTTGAATTGGGCAGGGGGGATGAGCAGTTCTTC
CSVELGRGDEQFF
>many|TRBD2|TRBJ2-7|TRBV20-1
TGCAGTGCCGCTCGGGAGGGCCTCTACGAGCAGTACTTC
CSAAREGLYEQYF
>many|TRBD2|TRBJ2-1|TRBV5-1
TGCGCCAGCAGCTCGACCGGACTAGAGGTCGATGAGCAGTTCTTC
CASSSTGLEVDEQFF
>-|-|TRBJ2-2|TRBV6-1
TGTGCCTCCGAGTCCACAGGAGGTACCGGGGAGCTGTTTTTT
CASESTGGTGELFF
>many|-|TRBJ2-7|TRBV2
TGTGCCAGCAGTGAGTATACAGGTTGGCAGTACTTC
CASSEYTGWQYF
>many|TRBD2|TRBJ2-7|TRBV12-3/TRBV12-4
TGTGCCAGCAGTTTAAGCGGGAGGAGTACCGAGCAGTACTTC
CASSLSGRSTEQYF
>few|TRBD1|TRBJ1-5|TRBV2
TGTGCCAGCAGAACGGGACAGGGGAACCAGCCCCAGCATTTT
CASRTGQGNQPQHF
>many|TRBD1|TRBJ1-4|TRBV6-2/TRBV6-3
TGTGCCAGCAACCCTGGACAGGGTCGGAATGAAAAACTGTTTTTT
CASNPGQGRNEKLFF
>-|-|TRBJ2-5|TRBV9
TGTGCCAGCAGCGGACCAAGGGGGGGAACTCAAGAGACCCAGTACTTC
CASSGPRGGTQETQYF
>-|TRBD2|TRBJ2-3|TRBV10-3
TGTGCCATCAGTGGGGGGGGGAGCTCTGGCACAGATACGCAGTATTTT
CAISGGGSSGTDTQYF
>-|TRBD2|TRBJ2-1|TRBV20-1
TGCAGTGCCACCAGGACTAGGGGCGGTGAGCAGTTCTTC
CSATRTRGGEQFF
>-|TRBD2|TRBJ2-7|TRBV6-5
TGTGCCAGCAGTTACTCGCGGGGGAGGAGCCCAATGTACGAGCAGTACTTC
CASSYSRGRSPMYEQYF
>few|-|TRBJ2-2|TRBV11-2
TGTGCCAGCAGCCTGAGTGGTCGGGATAGCGGGGAGCTGTTTTTT
CASSLSGRDSGELFF
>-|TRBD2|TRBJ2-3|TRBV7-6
TGTGCCAGCAGCTGGCTAGCGGGAGGGCCGGAGACAGATACGCAGTATTTT
CASSWLAGGPETDTQYF
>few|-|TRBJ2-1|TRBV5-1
TGCGCCAGCAGCTTTGGCTGGGGAGGGGGCTACAATGAGCAGTTCTTC
CASSFGWGGGYNEQFF
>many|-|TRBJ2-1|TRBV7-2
TGTGCCAGCAGCTTAGCCAGCTCCTACAATGAGCAGTTCTTC
CASSLASSYNEQFF
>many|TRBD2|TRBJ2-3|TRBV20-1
TGCAGTGCTCCCCCCTATAGCGGGGGCACAGATACGCAGTATTTT
CSAPPYSGGTDTQYF
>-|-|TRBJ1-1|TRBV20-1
TGCAGTGCTAGAGCTACAGGAATGAACACTGAAGCTTTCTTT
CSARATGMNTEAFF
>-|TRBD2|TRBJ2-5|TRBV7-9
TGTGCCAGCAAACGGACTAGCGGGAGGGCCTCTGGGGAGACCCAGTACTTC
CASKRTSGRASGETQYF